Reported below is one T cell receptor (beta chain). The data were obtained in a study of blood T cell repertoires in COVID-19. Study in general: The study drew acute and convalescent COVID-19 samples from the United States, Italy and Spain. In each case, the material was cDNA or gDNA derived from T cells, B-cell-depleted T cells, or PBMCs.

Source study methods: From reference gene primer amplification, estimates of nucleated cell counts were derived. Profiling relied on immunoSEQ multiplex PCR, and the TCRdb table lists in-frame clones only, not all of them. D and trimming were read from the DNA, whereas the V and J calls and clone size are those reported in that table. This table has under 250,000 clones, over 60% appearing once. CDR1 is MNHEY, CDR2 SMNVEV, per germline (reference sequence). V dropped 5 bases and J dropped 6 bases, with 23 bases sitting between them. The CDR3 extends over 18 amino acids. The sequenced sample was peripheral blood. The source of this sequence is a woman aged 65 to 85 with acute or convalescent COVID-19. V and J are TRBV27 and TRBJ1-6; the D gene is possibly TRBD1 (5 bases). CDR3 region: CASSRVNLLTGVNSPLHF. The CDR3 DNA follows: TGTGCCAGCAGTCGAGTCAATCTCCTCACGGGGGTTAATTCACCCCTCCACTTT.